This is a list of T cell receptor beta chains from one sample in a study of blood T cell repertoires in COVID-19. Assay: immunoSEQ multiplex PCR; the TCRdb copy retains only in-frame clones and omits some. The sample includes around 100,000 clones, more than 80% of them seen just once. Sequencing input: peripheral blood. These receptors came from a human donor in a cohort sampled during active COVID-19. The CDR3 runs from the conserved cysteine through the conserved F or W. Each record gives: clone size, J gene, D gene, V gene, CDR3 DNA, CDR3 protein. D genes are given only for firm matches. Clone size is not always given. Where it is, it says once, few, many or a class for expanded clones.

>-|TRBJ2-2|TRBD1|TRBV6-5
TGTGCCAGCAGTCGTGGGACAGGGAACACCGGGGAGCTGTTTTTT
CASSRGTGNTGELFF
>-|TRBJ2-3|TRBD2|TRBV25-1
TGTGCCAGCTCCTTAGCGGGATCGGGCACAGATACGCAGTATTTT
CASSLAGSGTDTQYF
>-|TRBJ2-6|TRBD2|TRBV3-1/TRBV3-2
TGTGCCAGCAGCAGCCCCGGGGGACTAGCGGGAGGTGGGGCCAACGTCCTGACTTTC
CASSSPGGLAGGGANVLTF
>-|TRBJ2-1|-|TRBV9
TGTGCCAGCAATGATAATCCCTTCGCTAGCAATGAGCAGTTCTTC
CASNDNPFASNEQFF
>-|TRBJ1-5|-|TRBV24-1
TGTGCCACCAGTGATTTGGGGGTCGCGGGGAATCAGCCCCAGCATTTT
CATSDLGVAGNQPQHF
>few|TRBJ2-2|-|TRBV19
TGTGCCAGTAGTCTGGGGGCCGGGAACACCGGGGAGCTGTTTTTT
CASSLGAGNTGELFF
>-|TRBJ2-2|TRBD1|TRBV7-6
TGTGCCAGCAGCTTAGCCCAGGGGGTAGGCGGGGAGCTGTTTTTT
CASSLAQGVGGELFF
>once|TRBJ2-2|TRBD1|TRBV2
TGTGCCACCAGGACAGGGAGCACCGGGGAGCTGTTTTTT
CATRTGSTGELFF
>-|TRBJ1-2|-|TRBV7-2
TGTGCCAGCAGCTTAGAGGGAGTTTTAAGTGGCTACACCTTC
CASSLEGVLSGYTF
>-|TRBJ2-7|-|TRBV19
TGTGCCAGTAGTATAGGGGGCAGGGTAGGCGAGCAGTACTTC
CASSIGGRVGEQYF
>-|TRBJ2-3|TRBD1|TRBV4-1
TGCGCCAGCAGCCAGACAGGGGTGGGCGCAGATACGCAGTATTTT
CASSQTGVGADTQYF
>-|TRBJ1-6|-|TRBV6-5
TGTGCCAGCAGTTATATGGGAGGCACCTATAATTCACCCCTCCACTTT
CASSYMGGTYNSPLHF
>-|TRBJ2-1|-|TRBV4-3
TGCGCCAGCAGCCAATTCACCCCCACTTTCTACAATGAGCAGTTCTTC
CASSQFTPTFYNEQFF
>-|TRBJ2-7|-|TRBV5-6
TGTGCCAGCAGCTTCGGGACAATCTCCTACGAGCAGTACTTC
CASSFGTISYEQYF
>-|TRBJ1-1|-|TRBV2
TGTGCCAGCACCAAACAGAGCACACCGAACACTGAAGCTTTCTTT
CASTKQSTPNTEAFF
>few|TRBJ2-4|TRBD2|TRBV6-1
TGTGCCAGCAGTGGTGGGGCACCTGGGACTAGTGGGAACATTCAGTACTTC
CASSGGAPGTSGNIQYF
>few|TRBJ2-7|-|TRBV6-2/TRBV6-3
TGTGCCAGCAGCTCGGGACTTAACGAGCAGTACTTC
CASSSGLNEQYF
>-|TRBJ1-4|-|TRBV9
TGTGCCAGCAGCCCCCGTATGGGAACAGGGCCAGGTGAAAAACTGTTTTTT
CASSPRMGTGPGEKLFF
>-|TRBJ1-2|-|TRBV27
TGTGCCACCCGGACAGCCCACTATGGCTACACCTTC
CATRTAHYGYTF
>-|TRBJ2-5|TRBD1|TRBV29-1
TGCAGCGCTGACAGGGCTGAAGAGACCCAGTACTTC
CSADRAEETQYF
>-|TRBJ2-7|TRBD1|TRBV27
TGTGCCAGCAGGACTGACAGGGGGATTTACGAGCAGTACTTC
CASRTDRGIYEQYF
>-|TRBJ2-7|-|TRBV7-3
TGTGCCAGCAGCTTAGTAGGAGGAGAAGGCGAGCAGTACTTC
CASSLVGGEGEQYF
>-|TRBJ2-4|-|TRBV5-1
TGCGCCAGCAGCTTGGGGGCTGGAGCCAAAAACATTCAGTACTTC
CASSLGAGAKNIQYF
>-|TRBJ2-2|TRBD1|TRBV6-1
TGTGCCAGCAGTGACACAGGGACAGGGGGCACCGGGGAGCTGTTTTTT
CASSDTGTGGTGELFF
>once|TRBJ2-7|-|TRBV5-5
TGTGCCAGCAGCTTGTCAGGGCCATTACGCGAGCAGTACTTC
CASSLSGPLREQYF
>-|TRBJ1-4|-|TRBV16
TGTGCCAGCAGCCAGGGGGCGACTAATGAAAAACTGTTTTTT
CASSQGATNEKLFF
>once|TRBJ2-3|-|TRBV5-5
TGTGCCAGCAGCTCATCAGGGGGCACAGATACGCAGTATTTT
CASSSSGGTDTQYF